This T cell receptor beta chain was sequenced for a study of read filtering for tumor transcriptome and immune sequencing. From about 400 ng of RNA, a library with molecular barcoded alpha/delta and beta/gamma adaptors was made. TCRdb redid the calling of the reads with MiXCR, one entry per CDR3 protein. This sample yields 37,000 or so distinct CDR3 sequences, of which about 13% are seen a single time; 35% to 45% belongs to the top ten. The CDR3 loop spans 16 amino acids. After removal of 4 bases from V and 6 bases from J, the junction contained 12 bases not matched to a gene. Germline loops: CDR1 SGHDT, CDR2 YYEEEE. At least ten counts were recorded for this clonotype.

Input material: a population of CD138-negative cells sorted from bone marrow. The genes are TRBV5-6 and TRBJ2-2; 7 nucleotides line up with TRBD1. The clonotype was recovered from a donor at least 40 years old with multiple myeloma. The CDR3, as DNA: TGTGCCAGCAGCCAAGAATGGAGGCAGGGGGCCGGGGAGCTGTTTTTT. Translated: CASSQEWRQGAGELFF.